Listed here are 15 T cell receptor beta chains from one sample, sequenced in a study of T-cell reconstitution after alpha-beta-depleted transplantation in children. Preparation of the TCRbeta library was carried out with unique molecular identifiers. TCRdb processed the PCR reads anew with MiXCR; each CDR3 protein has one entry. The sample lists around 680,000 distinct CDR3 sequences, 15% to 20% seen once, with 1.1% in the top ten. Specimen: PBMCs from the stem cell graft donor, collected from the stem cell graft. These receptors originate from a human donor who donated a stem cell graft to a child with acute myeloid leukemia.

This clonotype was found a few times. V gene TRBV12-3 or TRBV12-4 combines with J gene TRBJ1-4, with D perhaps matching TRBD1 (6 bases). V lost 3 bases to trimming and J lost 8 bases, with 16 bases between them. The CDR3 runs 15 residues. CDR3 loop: CASSLSTGSGEKLFF. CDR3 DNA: TGTGCCAGCAGTTTGTCGACAGGATCGGGAGAAAAACTGTTTTTT.

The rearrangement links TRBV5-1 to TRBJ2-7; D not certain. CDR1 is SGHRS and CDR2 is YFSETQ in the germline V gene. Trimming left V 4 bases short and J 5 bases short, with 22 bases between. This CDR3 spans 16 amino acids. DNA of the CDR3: TGCGCCAGCAGCCGGATACCGACACCCATGCAAGACGAGCAGTACTTC. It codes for CASSRIPTPMQDEQYF.

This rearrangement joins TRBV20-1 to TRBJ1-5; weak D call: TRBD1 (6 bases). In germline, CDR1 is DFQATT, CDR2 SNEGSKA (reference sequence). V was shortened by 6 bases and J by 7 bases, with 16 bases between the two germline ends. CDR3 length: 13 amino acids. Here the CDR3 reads CSAPTGPDQPQHF. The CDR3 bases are TGCAGTGCCCCGACAGGACCTGACCAGCCCCAGCATTTT.

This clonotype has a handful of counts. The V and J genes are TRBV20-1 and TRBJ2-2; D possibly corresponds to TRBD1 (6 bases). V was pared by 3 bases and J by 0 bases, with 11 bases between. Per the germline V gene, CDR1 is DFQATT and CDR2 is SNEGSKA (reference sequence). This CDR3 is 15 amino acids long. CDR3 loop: CSARRGFSNTGELFF. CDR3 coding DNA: TGCAGTGCTAGGAGGGGGTTCTCGAACACCGGGGAGCTGTTTTTT.

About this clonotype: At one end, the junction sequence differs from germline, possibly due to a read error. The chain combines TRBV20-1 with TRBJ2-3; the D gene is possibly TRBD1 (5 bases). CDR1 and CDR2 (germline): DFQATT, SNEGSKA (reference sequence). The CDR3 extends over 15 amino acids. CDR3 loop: CIAGPRQGLSDTQYF. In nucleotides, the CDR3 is TGCATTGCTGGCCCGCGTCAGGGCTTGTCGGATACGCAGTATTTT.

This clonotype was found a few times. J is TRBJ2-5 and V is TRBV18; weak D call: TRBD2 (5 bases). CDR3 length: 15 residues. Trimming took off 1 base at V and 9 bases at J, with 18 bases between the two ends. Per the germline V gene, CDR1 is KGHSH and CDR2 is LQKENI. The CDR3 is CASSPLPSPQWAQYF. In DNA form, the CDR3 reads TGTGCCAGCTCACCACTCCCTAGCCCACAATGGGCCCAGTACTTC.

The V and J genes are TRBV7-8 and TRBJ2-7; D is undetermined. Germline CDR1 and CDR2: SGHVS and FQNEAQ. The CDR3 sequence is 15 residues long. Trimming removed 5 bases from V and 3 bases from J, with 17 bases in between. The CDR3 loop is CASSEEVIASYEQYV. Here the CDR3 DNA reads TGTGCCAGCAGCGAGGAAGTGATAGCCAGCTACGAGCAGTACGTC.

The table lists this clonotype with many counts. In nucleotides, the CDR3 is TGTGCCAGCAGTTTAGACAGGCTGAGGACTGAAGCTTTCTTT. Its protein product is CASSLDRLRTEAFF. The chain couples TRBV12-3 or TRBV12-4 to TRBJ1-1; TRBD1 might be the D (5 bases). The CDR3 has 14 residues. V was pared by 1 base and J by 5 bases, with 11 bases between.

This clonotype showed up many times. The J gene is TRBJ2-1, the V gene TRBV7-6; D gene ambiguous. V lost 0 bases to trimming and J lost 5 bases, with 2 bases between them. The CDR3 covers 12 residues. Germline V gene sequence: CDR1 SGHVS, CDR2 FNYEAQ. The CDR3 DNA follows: TGTGCCAGCAGCTTAGCCCACAATGAGCAGTTCTTC. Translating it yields CASSLAHNEQFF.

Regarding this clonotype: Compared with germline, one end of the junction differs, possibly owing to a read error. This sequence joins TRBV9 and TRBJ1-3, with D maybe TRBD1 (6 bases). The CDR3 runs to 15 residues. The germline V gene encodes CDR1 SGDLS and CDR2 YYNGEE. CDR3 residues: CASSVLDSPGSTIYF. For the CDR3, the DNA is TGTGCCAGCAGCGTCCTGGACAGCCCTGGAAGCACCATATATTTT.

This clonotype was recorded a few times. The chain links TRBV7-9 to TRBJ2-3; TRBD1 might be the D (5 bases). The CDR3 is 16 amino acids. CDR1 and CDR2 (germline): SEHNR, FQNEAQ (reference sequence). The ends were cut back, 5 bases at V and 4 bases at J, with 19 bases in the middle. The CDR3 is CASSRTMGIEADTQYF. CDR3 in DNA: TGTGCCAGCAGCCGGACAATGGGGATTGAGGCAGATACGCAGTATTTT.

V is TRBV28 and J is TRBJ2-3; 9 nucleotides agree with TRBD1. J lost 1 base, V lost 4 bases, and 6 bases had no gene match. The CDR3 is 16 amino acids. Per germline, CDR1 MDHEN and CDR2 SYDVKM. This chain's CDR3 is CASSSGQGLRTDTQYF. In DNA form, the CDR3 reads TGTGCCAGCAGTTCCGGACAGGGGCTACGCACAGATACGCAGTATTTT. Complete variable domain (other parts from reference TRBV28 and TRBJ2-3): DVKVTQSSRYLVKRTGEKVFLECVQDMDHENMFWYRQDPGLGLRLIYFSYDVKMKEKGDIPEGYSVSREKKERFSLILESASTNQTSMYLCASSSGQGLRTDTQYFGPGTRLTVL.

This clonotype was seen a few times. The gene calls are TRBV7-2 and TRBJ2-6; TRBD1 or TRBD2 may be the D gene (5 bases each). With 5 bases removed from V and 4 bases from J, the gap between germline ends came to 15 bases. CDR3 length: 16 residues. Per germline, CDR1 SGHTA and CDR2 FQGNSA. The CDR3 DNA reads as TGTGCCAGCAGCCAGGGAGTCAGGGCCGGGGCCAACGTCCTGACTTTC. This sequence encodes CASSQGVRAGANVLTF.

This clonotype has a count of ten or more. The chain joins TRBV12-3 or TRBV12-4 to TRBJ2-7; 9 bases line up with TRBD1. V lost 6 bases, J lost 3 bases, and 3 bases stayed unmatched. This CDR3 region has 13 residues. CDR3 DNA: TGTGCCAGCAGGGGGGACAGGGACTACGAGCAGTACTTC. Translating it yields CASRGDRDYEQYF.

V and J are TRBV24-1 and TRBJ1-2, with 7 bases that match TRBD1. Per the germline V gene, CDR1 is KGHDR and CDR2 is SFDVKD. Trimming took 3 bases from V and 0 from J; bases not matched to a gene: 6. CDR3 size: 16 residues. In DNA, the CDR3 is TGTGCCACCAGTGATGCCGGACAGGAAGCTAACTATGGCTACACCTTC. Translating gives CATSDAGQEANYGYTF.